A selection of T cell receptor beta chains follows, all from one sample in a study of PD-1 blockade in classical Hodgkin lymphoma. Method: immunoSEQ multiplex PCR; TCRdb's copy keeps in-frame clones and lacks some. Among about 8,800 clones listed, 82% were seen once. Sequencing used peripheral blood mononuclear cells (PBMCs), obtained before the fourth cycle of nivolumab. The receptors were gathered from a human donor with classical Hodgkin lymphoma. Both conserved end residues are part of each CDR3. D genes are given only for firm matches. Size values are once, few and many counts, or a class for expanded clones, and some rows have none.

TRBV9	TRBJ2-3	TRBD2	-	TGTGCCAGCAGCGTAGGCTCGGGGGGGCCGGCGTGGAATACGCAGTATTTT	CASSVGSGGPAWNTQYF
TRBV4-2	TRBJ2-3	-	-	TGTGCCAGCAGCCAAGAGACGGGGATGGGCGATACGCAGTATTTT	CASSQETGMGDTQYF
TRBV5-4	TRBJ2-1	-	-	TGTGCCAGCAGCTTACCCTTGCGGGGAACTAAGTTCTTC	CASSLPLRGTKFF
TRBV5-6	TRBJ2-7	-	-	TGTGCCAGCAGCTTGATGTCGGCCCTATCGTACGAGCAGTACTTC	CASSLMSALSYEQYF
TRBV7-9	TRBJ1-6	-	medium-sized	TGTGCCAGCAGCCTGTTTCACTGGGGAAATTCACCCCTCCACTTT	CASSLFHWGNSPLHF
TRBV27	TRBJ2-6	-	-	TGTGCCAGCAGTTACTGGGGCTCTGGGGCCAACGTCCTGACTTTC	CASSYWGSGANVLTF
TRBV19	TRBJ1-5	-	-	TGTGCCAGTAGTAGAGAACAGGGCCGGGGCAATCAGCCCCAGCATTTT	CASSREQGRGNQPQHF
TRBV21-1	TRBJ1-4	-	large	TGTGCCAGCAAATCAGGGACAGGGGAAAAACTGTTTTTT	CASKSGTGEKLFF
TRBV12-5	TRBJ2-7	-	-	TGTGCTAGTGGTTTCGGAGACAAACACTACGAGCAGTACTTC	CASGFGDKHYEQYF
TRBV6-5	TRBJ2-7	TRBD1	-	TGTGCCAGCACTAGGACAGGTACCTACGAGCAGTACTTC	CASTRTGTYEQYF
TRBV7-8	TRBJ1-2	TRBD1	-	TGTGCCAGCAGCCCCGGACAGGAAAGGAACTATGGCTACACCTTC	CASSPGQERNYGYTF
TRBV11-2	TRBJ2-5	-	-	TGTGCCAGCAGCTTAATGTCAAGGACTTTCCTCACCCAGTACTTC	CASSLMSRTFLTQYF
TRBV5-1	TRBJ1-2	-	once	TGCGCCAGTCAGCTTTCGCAGGATTATGGCTACACCTTC	CASQLSQDYGYTF
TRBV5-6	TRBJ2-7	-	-	TGTGCCAGCAGCTTTGGGTTCGTGGTGGGGGGCCGATATAGCGAGCAGTACTTC	CASSFGFVVGGRYSEQYF
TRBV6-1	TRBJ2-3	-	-	TGTGCCAGCAGTGAAAAAGGGGGGTTGGGAGATACGCAGTATTTT	CASSEKGGLGDTQYF
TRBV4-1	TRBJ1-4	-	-	TGCGCCAGCAGCCACCTGATCCTAATTGAAAAACTGTTTTTT	CASSHLILIEKLFF
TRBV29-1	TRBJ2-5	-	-	TGCAGCGTTGAACTACAGGGTAGGGGAGAGACCCAGTACTTC	CSVELQGRGETQYF
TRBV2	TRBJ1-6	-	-	TGTGCCAGCAGTGAAGTCCCGGGCTTCGTTGCACCCCTCCACTTT	CASSEVPGFVAPLHF
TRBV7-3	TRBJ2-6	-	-	TGTGCCAGCAGCAAAAGCTCTGGGGCCAACGTCCTGACTTTC	CASSKSSGANVLTF
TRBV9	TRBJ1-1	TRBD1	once	TGTGCCAGCAGCCCGAGGACAGGGGTTGAAGCTTTCTTT	CASSPRTGVEAFF
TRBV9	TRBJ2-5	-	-	TGTGCCAGCAGCGTAGGGCGGAGTTACCAAGAGACCCAGTACTTC	CASSVGRSYQETQYF
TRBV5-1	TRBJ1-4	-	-	TGCGCCAGCAGCTTGGACAGGGCAGGGGAAAAACTGTTTTTT	CASSLDRAGEKLFF
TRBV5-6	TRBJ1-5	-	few	TGTGCCAGCAGCTGGGGGGGACATGGTAATCAGCCCCAGCATTTT	CASSWGGHGNQPQHF
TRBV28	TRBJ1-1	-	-	TGTGCCAGCAGCACTCCCGGGGGCACTGAAGCTTTCTTT	CASSTPGGTEAFF
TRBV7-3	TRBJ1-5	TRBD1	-	TGTGCCAGCAGCCCGAAGCCGACAGGGGTTAGGCCCCAGCATTTT	CASSPKPTGVRPQHF
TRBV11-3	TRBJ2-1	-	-	TGTGCCAGCAGCTCGCCCTGGGAGTCGAACAATGAGCAGTTCTTC	CASSSPWESNNEQFF
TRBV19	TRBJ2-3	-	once	TGTGCCAGTAGTGTCTTCAGGGTCATAGGCACAGATACGCAGTATTTT	CASSVFRVIGTDTQYF
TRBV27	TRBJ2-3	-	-	TGTGCCAGCAGTCTACAATCCACAGATACGCAGTATTTT	CASSLQSTDTQYF
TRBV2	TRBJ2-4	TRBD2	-	TGTGCCAGCAGCGCCTCTAGCGGGTGGCCCTGGTCAGCCAAAAACATTCAGTACTTC	CASSASSGWPWSAKNIQYF
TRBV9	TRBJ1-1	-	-	TGTGCCAGCAGCGTAGCTCGGACGGTGCTCACCGCTGAAGCTTTCTTT	CASSVARTVLTAEAFF
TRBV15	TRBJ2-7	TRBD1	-	TGTGCCACCAGCAGAGATTTAAGGGGACAGGGATTTTCCTACGAGCAGTACTTC	CATSRDLRGQGFSYEQYF
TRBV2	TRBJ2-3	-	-	TGTGCCAGCGGGGGGCCATTCACAGATACGCAGTATTTT	CASGGPFTDTQYF
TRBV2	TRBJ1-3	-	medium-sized	TGTGCCAGCAGTGGAGGGGGTGGAAACACCATATATTTT	CASSGGGGNTIYF
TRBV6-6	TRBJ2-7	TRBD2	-	TGTGCCAGCAGTTTTGGGGGGGGACTAGGGGAGCAGTACTTC	CASSFGGGLGEQYF
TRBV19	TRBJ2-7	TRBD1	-	TGTGCCAGTAGCCCGGGGGACAGGGTAATCGAGCAGTACTTC	CASSPGDRVIEQYF
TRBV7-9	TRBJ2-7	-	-	TGTGCCAGCAGCTTGGACAGTCAATACGAGCAGTACTTC	CASSLDSQYEQYF
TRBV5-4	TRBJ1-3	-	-	TGTGCCAGCAGCTTGTTGGGCAGGGGAAACACCATATATTTT	CASSLLGRGNTIYF
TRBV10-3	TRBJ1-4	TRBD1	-	TGTGCCATCAGTGCGACAGGGGGCGAGGGTGAAAAACTGTTTTTT	CAISATGGEGEKLFF
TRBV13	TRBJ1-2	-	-	TGTGCCAGCAGCTTAGCAGGGAACTATGGCTACACCTTC	CASSLAGNYGYTF
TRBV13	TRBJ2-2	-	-	TGTGCCAGCACGCAGGGCGACGGGGAGCTGTTTTTT	CASTQGDGELFF
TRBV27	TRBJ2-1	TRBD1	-	TGTGCCAGCAGTTTGTCTTTACCCGGGACAGGGAGGCATGAGCAGTTCTTC	CASSLSLPGTGRHEQFF
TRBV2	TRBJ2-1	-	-	TGTGCCAGCCTTTTGTACAATGAGCAGTTCTTC	CASLLYNEQFF
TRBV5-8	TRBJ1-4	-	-	TGTGCCAGCAGCTTGGAAGGCGGCAGCTATGAAAAACTGTTTTTT	CASSLEGGSYEKLFF
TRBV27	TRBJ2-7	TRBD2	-	TGTGCCAGCAGTCCCGCCGGGACTAGCGGGAGTTACGAGCAGTACTTC	CASSPAGTSGSYEQYF
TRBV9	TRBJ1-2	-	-	TGTGCCAGCAGCGTAGACAGGGTGGATGGCTACACCTTC	CASSVDRVDGYTF
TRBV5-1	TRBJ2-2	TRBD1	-	TGCGCCAGCAGCCCTAGACAGGGGTGGGGCACCGGGGAGCTGTTTTTT	CASSPRQGWGTGELFF
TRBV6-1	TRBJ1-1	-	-	TGTGCCAGTTCACCGACCAGGGGAGGCACTGAAGCTTTCTTT	CASSPTRGGTEAFF
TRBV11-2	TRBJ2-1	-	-	TGTGCCAGCAGCTTAGTAGGACGCGTCTACAATGAGCAGTTCTTC	CASSLVGRVYNEQFF
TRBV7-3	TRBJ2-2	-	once	TGTGCCAGCAGCCCGAACTTCGAGGCCGCGAACACCGGGGAGCTGTTTTTT	CASSPNFEAANTGELFF
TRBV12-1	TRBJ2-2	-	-	TGTGCCAGCAGCACCCTGTCCGGGGCTGGTTCGAACACCGGGGAGCTGTTTTTT	CASSTLSGAGSNTGELFF
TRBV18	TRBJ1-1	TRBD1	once	TGTGCCAGCTCACCGAACAGGGGGTCGAAAACGGAAGCTTTCTTT	CASSPNRGSKTEAFF
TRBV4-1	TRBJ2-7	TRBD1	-	TGCGCCAGCAGCCACCCGGGACAGGGGGCCTACGAGCAGTACTTC	CASSHPGQGAYEQYF
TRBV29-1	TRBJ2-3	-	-	TGCAGTGCTGCCGGGACCCCGAGGGCAGATACGCAGTATTTT	CSAAGTPRADTQYF
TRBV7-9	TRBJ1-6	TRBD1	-	TGTGCCAGCAGCGGTGGACAGGCTACCAATAATTCACCCCTCCACTTT	CASSGGQATNNSPLHF
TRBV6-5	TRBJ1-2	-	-	TGTGCCAGCAGGGGGCAGGGGTTAGGAGGCTACACCTTC	CASRGQGLGGYTF
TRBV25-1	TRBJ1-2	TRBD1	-	TGTGCCAGCAGTGAATCGAGAGGGGGCCATGGCTACACCTTC	CASSESRGGHGYTF